Below are 29 T cell receptor beta chains sequenced from a single sample in a study of post-analysis software for immune sequencing data. Whole-study findings and limits: Five or six TRBV segments appeared more often in patients than in controls, and TRBV5-6, TRBV5-1 and TRBV20-1 were among these.

TCR beta libraries were prepared from cDNA with unique molecular identifiers. TCRdb reprocessed the PCR reads with MiXCR, giving one entry per CDR3 protein. The table records about 620,000 distinct CDR3 sequences, 44% of them present only once. Their target antigens are unknown. Sequencing was performed on blood. Receptors were obtained from a girl aged 5 to 17 with multiple sclerosis.

A few counts support this clonotype. The V call is TRBV25-1, the J call TRBJ1-5; possible D gene TRBD1, 6 bases. V was clipped by 2 bases and J by 10 bases, with 18 bases between them. Germline CDR1 is MGHDK and CDR2 is SYGVNS. The CDR3 has 15 residues. The DNA of the CDR3 is TGTGCCAGCAGTGAAACAGGGTTAGGTAATCGCCCCCAGCATTTT. This sequence encodes CASSETGLGNRPQHF.

The sample holds one count of this clonotype. A junction boundary mismatches the germline segment, possibly from a read error. J is TRBJ1-1 and V is TRBV6-5; the D is unclear. CDR1 MNHEY and CDR2 SVGAGI come from the germline V gene. CDR3 length equals 17 residues. CDR3 coding DNA: TGTGCCAGCAGTTACTCATCCGGCAGAGCCGCTCGCGGTGAAGCTTTGTTT. Translation: CASSYSSGRAARGEALF.

This clonotype was seen more than once but under ten times. One end of the junction fails to match germline, which may point to a read error. V usage is TRBV3-1 and J usage is TRBJ2-7; D is possibly TRBD1 (5 bases). CDR1 and CDR2 (germline): LGHDT, YNNKEL (reference sequence). The CDR3 has 12 residues. The CDR3 DNA is TGCGCCAGCAGCCAAGGGGTCTACGAGCAGTACTTC. This sequence encodes CASSQGVYEQYF.

This clonotype was counted only a few times. The V call is TRBV7-2, the J call TRBJ1-2; possibly TRBD1 for D (6 bases). CDR3 size: 13 residues. V lost 6 bases to trimming and J lost 2 bases, with 10 bases between them. CDR1 is SGHTA, CDR2 FQGNSA, per germline. For the CDR3, the DNA is TGTGCCAGCAGGGAAACAGGGAACTATGGCTACACCTTC. It codes for CASRETGNYGYTF.

J is TRBJ2-1 and V is TRBV10-3; unclear D gene. There are 15 residues in the CDR3. CDR1 ENHRY and CDR2 SYGVKD come from the germline V gene. V was cut by 2 bases and J by 1 base, with 9 bases left in between. CDR3 residues: CAISEGQDSYNEQFF. CDR3 nucleotides: TGTGCCATCAGTGAGGGGCAGGATTCCTACAATGAGCAGTTCTTC.

The V and J genes are TRBV7-6 and TRBJ1-1; no firm D call. Germline loops: CDR1 SGHVS, CDR2 FNYEAQ. The length of the CDR3 is 15 residues. V dropped 2 bases and J dropped 0 bases, with 10 bases sitting between them. CDR3 sequence reads: CASSLNPDLNTEAFF. The CDR3 bases are TGTGCCAGCAGCTTAAATCCAGATTTGAACACTGAAGCTTTCTTT.

This chain connects TRBV20-1 to TRBJ2-5; TRBD1 matches 8 bases. CDR3 length: 16 residues. The germline CDR1 and CDR2 sequences are DFQATT and SNEGSKA (reference sequence). Losses at the gene ends were 0 bases for V and 0 bases for J; bases not matched to a gene: 6. The DNA for the CDR3 is TGCAGTGCTAGAGATGGGACAGGCAGGGACCAAGAGACCCAGTACTTC. This sequence encodes CSARDGTGRDQETQYF.

The rearrangement uses TRBV20-1 and TRBJ1-1; 10 nucleotides agree with TRBD1. The CDR3 length is 11 residues. Germline CDR1 is DFQATT and CDR2 is SNEGSKA (reference sequence). Trimming took 6 bases from V and 11 from J; bases not matched to a gene: 6. CDR3 loop: CSARQGARAFF. CDR3 nucleotides: TGCAGTGCCAGACAGGGGGCGCGGGCTTTCTTT.

This clonotype was recorded a few times. The chain combines TRBV12-3 or TRBV12-4 with TRBJ1-5; 7 nucleotides align to TRBD1. CDR3 length: 14 amino acids. After removal of 8 bases from V and 5 bases from J, the junction contained 9 bases not matched to a gene. CDR3 sequence (DNA): TGTGCCAGCGTTGGACAGGAAACAGATCAGCCCCAGCATTTT. Amino acids: CASVGQETDQPQHF.

This clonotype was observed a few times. The rearrangement uses TRBV12-3 or TRBV12-4 and TRBJ2-7; D is tentatively TRBD1 or TRBD2 (5 bases each). The CDR3 spans 12 residues. The V end lost 4 bases, the J end lost 12 bases, and 16 bases lay between the germline ends. In DNA, the CDR3 is TGTGCCAGCAGTTACCTTACCGGGGCTCGGTACTTC. As protein: CASSYLTGARYF.

Remarks on this clonotype: Germline and junction disagree at one end, which may indicate a read error. V gene TRBV7-7 combines with J gene TRBJ2-1; tentative D call: TRBD2 (6 bases). The germline V gene encodes CDR1 SSHAT and CDR2 FNYEAQ (reference sequence). The CDR3 has 15 residues. The CDR3 nucleotides read TGTGCTAGCAGCTCCGGACTCCTGGAGGGTATTGAGCAGTTCTTC. Translated, it gives CASSSGLLEGIEQFF. The whole variable domain, remainder taken from reference TRBV7-7 and TRBJ2-1, is GAGVSQSPRYKVTKRGQDVTLRCDPISSHATLYWYQQALGQGPEFLTYFNYEAQPDKSGLPSDRFSAERPEGSISTLTIQRTEQRDSAMYRCASSSGLLEGIEQFFGPGTRLTVL.

This clonotype was seen a handful of times. This chain joins TRBV20-1 and TRBJ2-6, with D unresolved. Germline V gene data show CDR1 as DFQATT and CDR2 as SNEGSKA (reference sequence). The CDR3 is made up of 14 amino acids. Trimming removed 1 base from V and 0 bases from J, with 4 bases in between. As DNA, the CDR3 is TGCAGTGCTAGAGGGCACTCTGGGGCCAACGTCCTGACTTTC. As protein: CSARGHSGANVLTF.

This sequence joins TRBV5-1 and TRBJ2-1; 7 nucleotides align to TRBD1. The J segment lost 8 bases and the V segment lost 3 bases, leaving 8 bases of the junction unmatched. CDR3 length: 14 residues. The V gene's germline CDR1 is SGHRS and CDR2 YFSETQ. DNA for the CDR3: TGCGCCAGCAGCTCCCCCAGACAGGGATATGAGCAGTTCTTC. Protein sequence: CASSSPRQGYEQFF.

This clonotype has only a few counts. V gene TRBV4-2 combines with J gene TRBJ2-5; 9 nucleotides line up with TRBD1. J lost 2 bases, V lost 3 bases, and 7 bases had no gene match. Per germline, CDR1 LGHNA and CDR2 YNFKEQ. The CDR3 sequence is 16 residues long. CDR3 coding DNA: TGTGCCAGCAGCCAGCCTCCGGGACAGGGTCAAGAGACCCAGTACTTC. Translated, it gives CASSQPPGQGQETQYF.

The rearrangement links TRBV27 to TRBJ2-4; D might be TRBD1 or TRBD2, each matching 6 bases. There are 16 residues in the CDR3. Trimming shortened V by 1 base and J by 5 bases, and 15 bases separated the two germline ends. CDR1 MNHEY and CDR2 SMNVEV come from the germline V gene (reference sequence). CDR3 DNA: TGTGCCAGCAGTTTATGGGGGGCCTCGGGTCAAAACATTCAGTACTTC. Protein sequence: CASSLWGASGQNIQYF.

The genes are TRBV10-2 and TRBJ1-5; maybe TRBD1 (5 bases). Trimming took 5 bases from V and 0 from J, leaving 8 bases between them. This CDR3 has 14 residues. Germline V gene sequence: CDR1 WSHSY, CDR2 SAAADI. The CDR3 here is CASSTGNSNQPQHF. The CDR3 DNA reads TGCGCCAGCAGTACAGGAAATAGCAATCAGCCCCAGCATTTT.

The V gene is TRBV7-2, the J gene TRBJ2-2, with D perhaps assigned TRBD1 or TRBD2 (5 bases each). CDR1 and CDR2 from the germline V gene are SGHTA and FQGNSA. This CDR3 is built from 16 residues. V gave up 1 base and J gave up 4 bases, with 13 bases separating them. The DNA for the CDR3 is TGTGCCAGCAGCTTAGTGGTGTCGGGGCCCACCGGGGAGCTGTTTTTT. Its protein product is CASSLVVSGPTGELFF. Drawing the rest from reference TRBV7-2 and TRBJ2-2, the complete variable domain is GAGVSQSPSNKVTEKGKDVELRCDPISGHTALYWYRQSLGQGLEFLIYFQGNSAPDKSGLPSDRFSAERTGGSVSTLTIQRTQQEDSAVYLCASSLVVSGPTGELFFGEGSRLTVL.

The chain carries TRBV20-1 and TRBJ2-5; the D gene is possibly TRBD1 (5 bases). The CDR3 spans 14 residues. V dropped 0 bases and J dropped 7 bases, with 15 bases sitting between them. Germline V lookup: CDR1 DFQATT, CDR2 SNEGSKA (reference sequence). The CDR3 reads CSARDRLDTGTQYF. The CDR3 DNA follows: TGCAGTGCTAGAGATCGGCTGGACACAGGGACCCAGTACTTC.

J is TRBJ1-1 and V is TRBV20-1; TRBD1 might be the D (5 bases). This CDR3 comprises 16 residues. V gave up 3 bases and J gave up 8 bases, with 25 bases separating them. Germline V lookup: CDR1 DFQATT, CDR2 SNEGSKA (reference sequence). The CDR3 DNA follows: TGCAGTGCTAGTGCAGGGAGTCCTTACTCCGGGAGGGAAGCTTTCTTT. Amino acid sequence: CSASAGSPYSGREAFF.

V and J are TRBV6-5 and TRBJ2-5, with 9 bases aligning to TRBD2. V shed 2 bases and J 1 base; nucleotides not matched to a gene: 23. The CDR3 runs to 22 residues. The germline gives CDR1 MNHEY, CDR2 SVGAGI. DNA for the CDR3: TGTGCCAGCAGTTACGGGGGGGGGATGGGGCTAGCGGGAACTGTGGGCCAAGAGACCCAGTACTTC. This gives the protein CASSYGGGMGLAGTVGQETQYF.

With respect to this clonotype: One end of the junction does not line up with germline, which may come from a read error. V and J are TRBV10-3 and TRBJ2-1; 7 nucleotides match TRBD2. In germline, CDR1 is ENHRY, CDR2 SYGVKD. The CDR3 length is 15 residues. CDR3 nucleotide sequence: TGTGCCATCTGTGAACGGATGAGGGAGGGGAAAGAGCAGTTCTTC. Translating it yields CAICERMREGKEQFF.

The chain couples TRBV10-3 to TRBJ1-4, with 8 positions matching TRBD1. The CDR3 consists of 16 residues. CDR1 is ENHRY, CDR2 SYGVKD, per germline. With V trimmed by 0 bases and J by 5 bases, 5 bases remained unmatched. Here the CDR3 DNA reads TGTGCCATCAGTGAGTCGACAGGGGATCTGAATGAAAAACTGTTTTTT. It encodes CAISESTGDLNEKLFF.

The V gene is TRBV7-2, the J gene TRBJ2-1, with TRBD2 identical over 10 bases. The CDR3 runs to 14 residues. V was clipped by 8 bases and J by 0 bases; unmatched bases: 1. Germline CDR1 reads SGHTA; CDR2 reads FQGNSA. The CDR3 region is CASQRGGSYNEQFF. The DNA for the CDR3 is TGTGCCAGCCAGCGGGGGGGCTCCTACAATGAGCAGTTCTTC.

The chain recombines TRBV12-3 or TRBV12-4 with TRBJ2-4; TRBD2 aligns across 15 bases. TRBJ2-7 matches the DNA end more closely, so the J call is doubtful. This CDR3 is 15 amino acids long. CDR3 sequence: CASSRTSGRGYEQYF. The CDR3 region has the DNA TGTGCCAGCAGTCGGACTAGCGGGAGGGGCTACGAGCAGTACTTC.

The V call is TRBV11-3, the J call TRBJ2-1; D uncertain. The CDR3 is made up of 12 amino acids. Between the trimmed V and J ends, which lost 5 bases and 10 bases, there was a span of 12 bases. In germline, CDR1 is SGHNT, CDR2 YENEEA. CDR3: CASSRFNREQFF. Here the CDR3 DNA reads TGTGCCAGCAGCCGGTTCAACCGGGAGCAGTTCTTC.

This chain links TRBV6-1 with TRBJ2-3; 13 bases line up with TRBD2. CDR1 and CDR2 from the germline V gene are MNHNS and SASEGT. The CDR3 length is 14 residues. V dropped 8 bases and J dropped 4; count of bases not matched to a gene: 3. As DNA, the CDR3 is TGTGCCAGCGGAACTAGCGGGGGGGCAGATACGCAGTATTTT. Its translation is CASGTSGGADTQYF.

The chain employs TRBV12-3 or TRBV12-4 and TRBJ1-2; D unresolved. V was shortened by 8 bases and J by 0 bases, with 4 bases between the two germline ends. This CDR3 region has 11 residues. Here the CDR3 reads CASAANYGYTF. The CDR3 coding sequence is TGTGCCAGCGCCGCTAACTATGGCTACACCTTC.

This clonotype was picked up many times. This rearrangement joins TRBV5-1 to TRBJ1-1; D gene uncertain. The V end was cut by 3 bases, the J end by 0 bases, with 15 bases between. The CDR3 sequence is 16 residues long. Germline V gene sequence: CDR1 SGHRS, CDR2 YFSETQ. CDR3 protein: CASSSIPTVMNTEAFF. Written as DNA, the CDR3 is TGCGCCAGCAGCTCTATACCGACGGTTATGAACACTGAAGCTTTCTTT.

This sequence joins TRBV4-1 and TRBJ2-1, with unresolved D. The CDR3 totals 15 residues. Trimming stripped 2 bases from V and 7 bases from J, with 15 bases between. Germline-derived CDR1 and CDR2 are MGHRA and YSYEKL. CDR3 nucleotide sequence: TGCGCCAGCAGCCAATTTCAGTTACAGAGGAATGAGCAGTTCTTC. This codes for CASSQFQLQRNEQFF.